The 21 T cell receptor beta chains below come from one sample, sequenced in a study of cytomegalovirus exposure and HLA in healthy donors. PCR was performed using 60 Vbeta and 13 Jbeta primers. Generated by immunoSEQ multiplex PCR, the TCRdb table keeps only in-frame clones and is missing some. Here the sample spans 150,000 or so clones, more than 60% being singletons. The material sequenced was PBMCs. The receptors stem from a woman under 40 in good health and CMV-seronegative.

V and J are TRBV9 and TRBJ2-5; tentative D call: TRBD2 (6 bases). The assigned J gene may be wrong: the sequence end matches TRBJ2-7 better. CDR1 and CDR2 (germline): SGDLS, YYNGEE. The CDR3 contains 14 residues. CDR3 sequence (DNA): TGTGCCAGCAGCGTGGCGGGGACCTCCTACGAGCAGTACTTC. Protein: CASSVAGTSYEQYF.

The rearrangement links TRBV6-6 to TRBJ1-1; TRBD1 matches at 8 bases. V lost 5 bases and J lost 1; bases outside the gene matches: 6. Germline assignment: CDR1 MNHNY and CDR2 SVGAGI (reference sequence). The CDR3 loop spans 15 amino acids. The CDR3 reads CASSRGQGENTEAFF. In DNA form, the CDR3 reads TGTGCCAGCAGTCGAGGACAGGGCGAGAACACTGAAGCTTTCTTT.

This clone has a single count. The chain joins TRBV6-5 to TRBJ2-5; possibly TRBD2 for D (5 bases). CDR1 is MNHEY and CDR2 is SVGAGI in the germline V gene. V shed 3 bases and J shed 1 base, with 15 bases lying between them. The CDR3 consists of 16 residues. CDR3 residues: CASSYDSSSFQETQYF. The CDR3 DNA reads TGTGCCAGCAGTTATGATTCTAGCTCCTTCCAAGAGACCCAGTACTTC.

In DNA form, the CDR3 reads TGTGCCTGGAGCGCGGCAGCACTGAATCAGCCCCAGCATTTT. Protein: CAWSAAALNQPQHF. The rearrangement joins TRBV30 to TRBJ1-5; D unclear. Germline V gene lookup returns CDR1 GTSNPN and CDR2 SVGIG (reference sequence). With 3 bases removed from V and 4 bases from J, the gap between germline ends came to 13 bases. CDR3 size: 14 residues.

The CDR3 DNA follows: TGTGCCAGCAGTTACTCGACAGGAGTCTATGGCTACACCTTC. Its protein product is CASSYSTGVYGYTF. The chain recombines TRBV6-5 with TRBJ1-2; tentative D call: TRBD1 (6 bases). The CDR3 is 14 amino acids. V shed 0 bases and J shed 4 bases, with 9 bases lying between them. CDR1 and CDR2 from the germline V gene are MNHEY and SVGAGI.

This sequence joins TRBV27 and TRBJ1-2; no firm D call. The CDR3 sequence is 13 residues long. CDR1 and CDR2 from the germline V gene are MNHEY and SMNVEV (reference sequence). Between the trimmed V and J ends, which lost 2 bases and 6 bases, there was a span of 10 bases. As DNA, the CDR3 is TGTGCCAGCAGTTTAGGCGGGTTTGATGGCTACACCTTC. Translation: CASSLGGFDGYTF.

This chain links TRBV6-5 with TRBJ1-1; 9 bases line up with TRBD1. Germline assignment: CDR1 MNHEY and CDR2 SVGAGI. J lost 10 bases, V lost 6 bases, and 15 bases had no gene match. The CDR3 contains 15 residues. CDR3 sequence: CASSQGTGLDRRAFF. The CDR3, as DNA: TGTGCCAGCAGCCAAGGGACAGGGCTCGACCGTAGAGCTTTCTTT.

This clone was found a few times. The V and J genes are TRBV25-1 and TRBJ2-7, with D tentatively TRBD1 (6 bases). Germline V gene lookup returns CDR1 MGHDK and CDR2 SYGVNS. Deletions cut 6 bases from V and 4 bases from J, with 10 bases between. This CDR3 comprises 12 residues. This chain's CDR3 is CASRGDKYEQYF. The CDR3 coding sequence is TGTGCCAGCAGGGGGGACAAATACGAGCAGTACTTC.

The chain carries TRBV2 and TRBJ1-2; D gene unclear. The V gene's germline CDR1 is SNHLY and CDR2 FYNNEI. V gave up 4 bases and J gave up 4 bases, with 7 bases separating them. This CDR3 comprises 12 residues. The CDR3 coding sequence is TGTGCCAGCAGTGTCGGTACCTATGGCTACACCTTC. Translated: CASSVGTYGYTF.

The chain combines TRBV28 with TRBJ1-2, with a tentative D call TRBD1 (6 bases). This CDR3 has 14 residues. The V and J ends lost 6 bases and 5 bases respectively, with 16 bases between them. Germline V gene data show CDR1 as MDHEN and CDR2 as SYDVKM. The CDR3 loop reads CASSSPDRGYGYTF. DNA of the CDR3: TGTGCCAGCAGCTCCCCGGACAGAGGGTATGGCTACACCTTC.

J is TRBJ2-7 and V is TRBV11-2; TRBD2 aligns across 10 bases. CDR1 and CDR2 (germline): SGHAT, FQNNGV. J gave up 3 bases and V 2 bases, and 7 bases lay outside the gene matches. The CDR3 is 16 residues long. CDR3 sequence: CASSLQSLAGIYEQYF. CDR3 DNA sequence: TGTGCCAGCAGCTTACAGTCACTAGCGGGGATCTACGAGCAGTACTTC.

The V gene is TRBV6-6, the J gene TRBJ2-1; weak D call: TRBD2 (6 bases). V lost 0 bases to trimming and J lost 10 bases, with 10 bases between them. There are 13 residues in the CDR3. The V gene's germline CDR1 is MNHNY and CDR2 SVGAGI (reference sequence). The CDR3 loop is CASSYSEGIEQFF. CDR3 nucleotide sequence: TGTGCCAGCAGTTACTCGGAGGGGATCGAGCAGTTCTTC.

V and J are TRBV7-9 and TRBJ2-6; perhaps TRBD2 as D (5 bases). Germline values: CDR1 SEHNR, CDR2 FQNEAQ (reference sequence). The CDR3 totals 15 residues. V gave up 7 bases and J gave up 0 bases, with 10 bases separating them. The chain's CDR3 is CASNPGSSGANVLTF. In DNA, the CDR3 is TGTGCCAGCAACCCGGGGAGCTCTGGGGCCAACGTCCTGACTTTC. Full variable domain (missing parts from reference TRBV7-9 and TRBJ2-6): DTGVSQNPRHKITKRGQNVTFRCDPISEHNRLYWYRQTLGQGPEFLTYFQNEAQLEKSRLLSDRFSAERPKGSFSTLEIQRTEQGDSAMYLCASNPGSSGANVLTFGAGSRLTVL.

The table lists this clone with a count of one. The chain combines TRBV18 with TRBJ2-2; 12 nucleotides line up with TRBD1. V was clipped by 8 bases and J by 6 bases; unmatched bases: 10. The CDR3 is 16 amino acids. CDR1 is KGHSH and CDR2 is LQKENI in the germline V gene. CDR3 sequence reads: CASTSGTGGFAGELFF. The CDR3 coding sequence is TGTGCCAGCACCTCCGGGACAGGGGGCTTCGCCGGGGAGCTGTTTTTT.

The chain is built from TRBV5-1 and TRBJ1-1, with 12 nucleotides matching TRBD1. The length of the CDR3 is 18 residues. V trimming: 4 bases; J trimming: 8 bases; junction bases outside the gene matches: 18. CDR1 SGHRS and CDR2 YFSETQ come from the germline V gene. The DNA of the CDR3 is TGCGCCAGCAGCACCTTCGTCGGGACAGGGGGCGCGGGGGGGGAAGCTTTCTTT. As protein: CASSTFVGTGGAGGEAFF.

This clone was seen a single time. The chain employs TRBV7-2 and TRBJ2-1, with 9 bases matching TRBD2. Trimming at V came to 5 bases and at J to 1 base, leaving 3 bases not matched to a gene. The CDR3 loop spans 15 amino acids. Germline V CDR1 and CDR2: SGHTA, FQGNSA. In nucleotides, the CDR3 is TGTGCCAGCAGCAGAACTAGCGGGTCCTACAATGAGCAGTTCTTC. Translated, it gives CASSRTSGSYNEQFF.

The chain uses TRBV7-2 and TRBJ1-3, with 7 bases lining up with TRBD1. Germline trimming cut 5 bases from V and 4 bases from J; bases unmatched to any gene: 8. Germline-derived CDR1 and CDR2 are SGHTA and FQGNSA. The CDR3 runs 15 residues. The CDR3 spells CASSLQGSPGNTIYF. For the CDR3, the DNA is TGTGCCAGCAGCCTACAGGGGAGCCCGGGAAACACCATATATTTT.

The gene calls are TRBV19 and TRBJ1-5, with 8 bases that match TRBD1. There are 14 residues in the CDR3. Germline loops: CDR1 LNHDA, CDR2 SQIVND (reference sequence). V lost 7 bases and J lost 5; bases outside the gene matches: 7. As DNA, the CDR3 is TGTGCCAGTAAGGCAGGGGGCGTAGATCAGCCCCAGCATTTT. Amino acids: CASKAGGVDQPQHF. Full variable domain (rest looked up from reference TRBV19 and TRBJ1-5): DGGITQSPKYLFRKEGQNVTLSCEQNLNHDAMYWYRQDPGQGLRLIYYSQIVNDFQKGDIAEGYSVSREKKESFPLTVTSAQKNPTAFYLCASKAGGVDQPQHFGDGTRLSIL.

This chain joins TRBV4-2 and TRBJ1-3; D possibly corresponds to TRBD1 (5 bases). The CDR3 covers 20 residues. The germline CDR1 and CDR2 sequences are LGHNA and YNFKEQ. Between the trimmed V and J ends, which lost 7 bases and 0 bases, there was a span of 28 bases. In DNA, the CDR3 is TGTGCCAGCAACGAGTGGGTCTGGGGTAAACAGGCCGACTCTGGAAACACCATATATTTT. Amino acid sequence: CASNEWVWGKQADSGNTIYF.

The chain has TRBV11-2 and TRBJ2-2; 8 bases align to TRBD1. Unmatched junction bases numbered 14, after V lost 8 bases and J lost 6 bases. In germline, CDR1 is SGHAT, CDR2 FQNNGV. The CDR3 is 16 residues long. CDR3 sequence (DNA): TGTGCCAGCGGGGTTATTGAGACAGGGGCCGCCGGGGAGCTGTTTTTT. Protein sequence: CASGVIETGAAGELFF. Using reference TRBV11-2 and TRBJ2-2 for the parts outside the CDR3, the full variable domain is EAGVAQSPRYKIIEKRQSVAFWCNPISGHATLYWYQQILGQGPKLLIQFQNNGVVDDSQLPKDRFSAERLKGVDSTLKIQPAKLEDSAVYLCASGVIETGAAGELFFGEGSRLTVL.

The rearrangement joins TRBV30 to TRBJ2-1; D gene unclear. Germline V gives CDR1 GTSNPN, CDR2 SVGIG (reference sequence). Trimming took 2 bases from V and 5 from J, leaving 4 bases between them. CDR3 length equals 11 residues. The DNA for the CDR3 is TGTGCCTGGAGTCCCGACAATGAGCAGTTCTTC. This codes for CAWSPDNEQFF. The variable domain in full, with the rest retrieved from reference TRBV30 and TRBJ2-1, is SQTIHQWPATLVQPVGSPLSLECTVEGTSNPNLYWYRQAAGRGLQLLFYSVGIGQISSEVPQNLSASRPQDRQFILSSKKLLLSDSGFYLCAWSPDNEQFFGPGTRLTVL.